This is a list of T cell receptor beta chains from one sample in a study of response to subunit inactivated influenza vaccine. TCRdb used MiXCR to reprocess the RT-PCR reads, holding one entry per CDR3 protein. The sample has about 540,000 distinct CDR3 sequences; under 25% are singletons. These same records also appear under a second study, on T cells expressing NK-cell markers.

The material was CD4+ T cells sorted from PBMCs, obtained 12 days after vaccination. These receptors all stem from a man aged 45 to 65 who received an inactivated influenza vaccine. CDR3s include the opening cysteine and the closing phenylalanine or tryptophan. Fields, in order: J gene, V gene, clone size, D gene, CDR3 protein, CDR3 DNA. The D gene is left open where the match is weak. Clone size is given for some rows only: seen once, a few or many times, or a class if the clone is expanded.

j_gene: TRBJ1-6; v_gene: TRBV28; abundance: few; d_gene: TRBD1; CDR3aa: CASRSGLQGEGSPLHF; CDR3nt: TGTGCCAGCAGGTCGGGATTACAGGGGGAAGGTTCACCCCTCCACTTT
j_gene: TRBJ2-3; v_gene: TRBV29-1; abundance: few; d_gene: .; CDR3aa: CSVGPGHLTQYF; CDR3nt: .
j_gene: TRBJ2-5; v_gene: TRBV28; abundance: .; d_gene: TRBD1; CDR3aa: CASSSRIPGQKETQYF; CDR3nt: TGTGCCAGCAGTTCGCGAATCCCGGGACAGAAAGAGACCCAGTACTTC
j_gene: TRBJ2-3; v_gene: TRBV7-2; abundance: few; d_gene: TRBD2; CDR3aa: CASSPGTRTDTQYF; CDR3nt: TGTGCCAGCAGCCCTGGGACTAGGACAGATACGCAGTATTTT
j_gene: TRBJ2-7; v_gene: TRBV28; abundance: few; d_gene: .; CDR3aa: CASPGSSYEQYF; CDR3nt: TGTGCCAGCCCCGGGTCGTCCTACGAGCAGTACTTC
j_gene: TRBJ1-1; v_gene: TRBV11-2; abundance: few; d_gene: .; CDR3aa: CASSSMLNTEAFF; CDR3nt: TGTGCCAGCAGCTCAATGCTAAACACTGAAGCTTTCTTT
j_gene: TRBJ1-6; v_gene: TRBV6-2/TRBV6-3; abundance: .; d_gene: .; CDR3aa: CASSYQGTYNSPLHF; CDR3nt: TGTGCCAGCAGTTACCAGGGCACCTATAATTCACCCCTCCACTTT
j_gene: TRBJ2-7; v_gene: TRBV11-2; abundance: .; d_gene: TRBD1; CDR3aa: CASSHRQGVYEQYF; CDR3nt: TGTGCCAGCAGCCACAGACAGGGGGTTTATGAGCAGTACTTC
j_gene: TRBJ2-1; v_gene: TRBV6-2/TRBV6-3; abundance: few; d_gene: TRBD2; CDR3aa: CASRPRGSGGINEQFF; CDR3nt: TGTGCCAGCAGACCGCGGGGGAGCGGGGGGATCAATGAGCAGTTCTTC
j_gene: TRBJ2-5; v_gene: TRBV20-1; abundance: many; d_gene: .; CDR3aa: CSARVSRAQETQYF; CDR3nt: TGCAGTGCTAGAGTGAGCAGGGCCCAAGAGACCCAGTACTTC
j_gene: TRBJ2-7; v_gene: TRBV15; abundance: many; d_gene: .; CDR3aa: CATSRDRARVVSYEQYF; CDR3nt: TGTGCCACCAGCAGAGATCGGGCGAGGGTCGTTTCCTACGAGCAGTACTTC
j_gene: TRBJ2-2; v_gene: TRBV5-1; abundance: .; d_gene: .; CDR3aa: CASSWGSPGGTGELFF; CDR3nt: TGCGCCAGCAGCTGGGGAAGTCCAGGTGGTACCGGGGAGCTGTTTTTT
j_gene: TRBJ2-3; v_gene: TRBV5-1; abundance: many; d_gene: TRBD1; CDR3aa: CASSLATGAVADTQYF; CDR3nt: TGCGCCAGCAGCCTGGCTACAGGGGCCGTGGCAGATACGCAGTATTTT
j_gene: TRBJ2-2; v_gene: TRBV15; abundance: once; d_gene: TRBD2; CDR3aa: CATRTSGSSGELFF; CDR3nt: TGTGCCACCCGGACTAGCGGGAGTTCCGGGGAGCTGTTTTTT
j_gene: TRBJ2-1; v_gene: TRBV12-3/TRBV12-4; abundance: few; d_gene: TRBD2; CDR3aa: CASSLLAGPYNEQFF; CDR3nt: TGTGCCAGCAGTTTGCTAGCGGGGCCCTACAATGAGCAGTTCTTC
j_gene: TRBJ1-2; v_gene: TRBV11-1; abundance: .; d_gene: .; CDR3aa: CASSEYWEKGYTF; CDR3nt: TGTGCCAGCAGCGAGTACTGGGAGAAGGGCTACACCTTC
j_gene: TRBJ1-5; v_gene: TRBV5-1; abundance: .; d_gene: TRBD1; CDR3aa: CASSATGDANQPQHF; CDR3nt: TGCGCCAGCAGCGCCACAGGGGACGCCAATCAGCCCCAGCATTTT
j_gene: TRBJ2-7; v_gene: TRBV7-9; abundance: few; d_gene: .; CDR3aa: CASSPRESGQYF; CDR3nt: TGTGCCAGCAGCCCCCGGGAGTCCGGGCAGTACTTC
j_gene: TRBJ2-7; v_gene: TRBV18; abundance: .; d_gene: .; CDR3aa: CASSNSPAAAYF; CDR3nt: TGTGCCAGCTCAAACTCACCGGCCGCAGCGTACTTC
j_gene: TRBJ2-5; v_gene: TRBV5-1; abundance: .; d_gene: .; CDR3aa: CASSPRVAETQYF; CDR3nt: TGCGCCAGCAGCCCCCGGGTGGCGGAGACCCAGTACTTC
j_gene: TRBJ2-5; v_gene: TRBV20-1; abundance: few; d_gene: .; CDR3aa: CSALGTTGKETQYF; CDR3nt: TGCAGTGCTCTGGGGACCACTGGAAAAGAGACCCAGTACTTC
j_gene: TRBJ1-6; v_gene: TRBV7-2; abundance: .; d_gene: TRBD1; CDR3aa: CASSSQGAYSPLHF; CDR3nt: TGTGCCAGCAGCTCGCAGGGGGCTTATTCACCCCTCCACTTT
j_gene: TRBJ1-2; v_gene: TRBV24-1; abundance: few; d_gene: TRBD1; CDR3aa: CATRRDSQPYGYTF; CDR3nt: TGTGCCACCAGGAGGGACAGCCAACCCTATGGCTACACCTTC
j_gene: TRBJ2-7; v_gene: TRBV18; abundance: .; d_gene: .; CDR3aa: CASSPSETPVSEQYF; CDR3nt: TGTGCCAGCTCACCATCCGAGACTCCCGTTTCGGAGCAGTACTTC
j_gene: TRBJ2-7; v_gene: TRBV13; abundance: many; d_gene: TRBD2; CDR3aa: CASSLGRAGGSSYEQYF; CDR3nt: TGTGCCAGCAGCTTAGGCCGTGCGGGGGGGAGCTCCTACGAGCAGTACTTC
j_gene: TRBJ2-7; v_gene: TRBV5-6; abundance: few; d_gene: TRBD2; CDR3aa: CASSLVFSGGEQYF; CDR3nt: TGTGCCAGCAGCTTGGTTTTTAGCGGGGGTGAGCAGTACTTC
j_gene: TRBJ2-1; v_gene: TRBV25-1; abundance: .; d_gene: TRBD2; CDR3aa: CASSVLTSGADNEQFF; CDR3nt: TGTGCCAGCAGTGTCTTGACTAGCGGGGCTGACAATGAGCAGTTCTTC
j_gene: TRBJ1-4; v_gene: TRBV7-8; abundance: .; d_gene: .; CDR3aa: CASSSYRQLTNEKLFF; CDR3nt: TGTGCCAGCAGCTCCTACCGACAGTTAACTAATGAAAAACTGTTTTTT
j_gene: TRBJ1-5; v_gene: TRBV30; abundance: once; d_gene: .; CDR3aa: CAWGRRDNHQPQHF; CDR3nt: TGTGCCTGGGGCCGCAGGGACAACCATCAGCCCCAGCATTTT